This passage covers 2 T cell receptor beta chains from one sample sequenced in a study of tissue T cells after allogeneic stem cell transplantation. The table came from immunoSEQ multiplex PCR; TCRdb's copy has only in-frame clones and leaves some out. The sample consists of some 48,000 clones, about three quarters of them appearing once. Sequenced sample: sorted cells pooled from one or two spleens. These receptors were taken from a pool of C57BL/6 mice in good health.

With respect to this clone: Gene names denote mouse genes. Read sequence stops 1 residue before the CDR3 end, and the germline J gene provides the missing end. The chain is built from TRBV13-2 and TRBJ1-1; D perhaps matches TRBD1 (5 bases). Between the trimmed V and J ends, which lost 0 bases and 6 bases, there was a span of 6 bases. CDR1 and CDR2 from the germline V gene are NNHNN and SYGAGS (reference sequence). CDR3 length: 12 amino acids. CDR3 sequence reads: CASGDAGPEVFF. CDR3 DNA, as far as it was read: TGTGCCAGCGGTGATGCAGGGCCAGAAGTCTTC.

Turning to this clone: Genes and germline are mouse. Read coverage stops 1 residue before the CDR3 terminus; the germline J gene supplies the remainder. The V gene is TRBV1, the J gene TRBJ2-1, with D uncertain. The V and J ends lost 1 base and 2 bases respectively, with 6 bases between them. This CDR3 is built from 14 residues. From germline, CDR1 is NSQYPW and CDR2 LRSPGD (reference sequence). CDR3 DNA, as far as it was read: TGCACCTGCAGTGCAGGGAGAGACTATGCTGAGCAGTTC. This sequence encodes CTCSAGRDYAEQF. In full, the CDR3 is CTCSAGRDYAEQFF.